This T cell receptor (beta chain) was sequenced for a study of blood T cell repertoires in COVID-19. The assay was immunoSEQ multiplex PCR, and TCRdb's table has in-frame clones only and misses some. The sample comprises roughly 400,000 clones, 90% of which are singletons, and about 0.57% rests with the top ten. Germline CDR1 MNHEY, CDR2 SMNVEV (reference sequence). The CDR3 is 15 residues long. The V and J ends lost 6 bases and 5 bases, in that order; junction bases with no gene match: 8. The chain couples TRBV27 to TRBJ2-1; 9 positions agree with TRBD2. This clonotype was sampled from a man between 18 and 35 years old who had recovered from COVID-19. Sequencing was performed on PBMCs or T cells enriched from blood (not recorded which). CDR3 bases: TGTGCCAGCAGCCATCGGACTAGCGCACACAATGAGCAGTTCTTC. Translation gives CASSHRTSAHNEQFF.